The 25 T cell receptor beta chains reported below all come from one sample, sequenced in a study of graft-versus-host responses after intestinal transplantation. No antigen has been assigned to these receptors. Sequencing was performed with immunoSEQ multiplex PCR; in TCRdb, only in-frame clones are kept and a portion is missing. The sample records about 97,000 clones, about 90% being singletons. The source was unstimulated CD8+ T cells sorted from spleen or lymph node cells, collected before transplant. The receptors were sampled from a human donor who was the organ donor for an intestinal transplant.

CDR3 protein: CASSILGGINEKLFF. CDR3 nucleotides: TGTGCCAGTAGTATCCTAGGCGGGATCAATGAAAAACTGTTTTTT. The gene calls are TRBV19 and TRBJ1-4; D unclear. The CDR3 extends over 15 amino acids. V was clipped by 3 bases and J by 5 bases, with 13 bases between them. Germline-derived CDR1 and CDR2 are LNHDA and SQIVND (reference sequence).

V usage is TRBV4-1 and J usage is TRBJ1-1; a weak D match, TRBD1 (5 bases). The germline CDR1 and CDR2 sequences are MGHRA and YSYEKL. V was shortened by 2 bases and J by 1 base, with 11 bases between the two germline ends. The CDR3 is 15 amino acids. DNA for the CDR3: TGCGCCAGCAGCCAAACCGGGACTGGGAACACTGAAGCTTTCTTT. Amino acids: CASSQTGTGNTEAFF.

The chain couples TRBV29-1 to TRBJ2-3; possibly TRBD2 for D (7 bases). Germline V gives CDR1 SQVTM, CDR2 ANQGSEA. The CDR3 runs 18 residues. The V end was cut by 6 bases, the J end by 5 bases, with 30 bases between. The CDR3 here is CSVVARAGSSGGGDTQYF. CDR3 DNA: TGCAGCGTCGTTGCCAGGGCCGGTTCTAGCGGAGGGGGAGATACGCAGTATTTT.

The rearrangement joins TRBV6-5 to TRBJ2-1, with 13 bases fitting TRBD2. The CDR3 contains 15 residues. Germline V gene data show CDR1 as MNHEY and CDR2 as SVGAGI. V was pared by 4 bases and J by 9 bases, with 6 bases of the junction left unmatched. This CDR3 reads CASSSGLAGEREQFF. CDR3 coding DNA: TGTGCCAGCAGTTCAGGACTAGCGGGAGAACGTGAGCAGTTCTTC.

This clone was counted a single time. V and J are TRBV6-5 and TRBJ2-3; possible D gene TRBD1, 6 bases. The CDR3 contains 13 residues. The germline CDR1 and CDR2 sequences are MNHEY and SVGAGI. Trimming stripped 6 bases from V and 1 base from J, with 8 bases between. CDR3 sequence: CASSQGRTDTQYF. The CDR3 DNA is TGTGCCAGCAGCCAGGGGCGCACAGATACGCAGTATTTT.

The V gene is TRBV13, the J gene TRBJ1-2; D gene uncertain. The CDR3 spans 13 residues. Germline V gene data show CDR1 as PRHDT and CDR2 as FYEKMQ (reference sequence). V lost 4 bases, J lost 6 bases, and 12 bases lay in between. Here the CDR3 reads CASSYSGLNGYTF. Here the CDR3 DNA reads TGTGCCAGCAGCTATTCAGGTTTAAATGGCTACACCTTC. Drawing the rest from reference TRBV13 and TRBJ1-2, the complete variable domain is AAGVIQSPRHLIKEKRETATLKCYPIPRHDTVYWYQQGPGQDPQFLISFYEKMQSDKGSIPDRFSAQQFSDYHSELNMSSLELGDSALYFCASSYSGLNGYTFGSGTRLTVV.

V and J are TRBV4-2 and TRBJ2-2, with D possibly being TRBD2 (6 bases). The CDR3 spans 17 residues. V was clipped by 2 bases and J by 2 bases, with 15 bases between them. CDR1 is LGHNA and CDR2 is YNFKEQ in the germline V gene. This CDR3 is CASSQPFAGLNTGELFF. CDR3 bases: TGTGCCAGCAGCCAACCTTTCGCGGGATTAAACACCGGGGAGCTGTTTTTT.

The chain carries TRBV27 and TRBJ2-2; 16 bases fit TRBD2. The V gene end was trimmed by 7 bases and the J gene end by 6 bases; junction bases not matched to a gene: 14. Germline CDR1 reads MNHEY; CDR2 reads SMNVEV (reference sequence). The CDR3 spans 19 residues. The CDR3 DNA is TGTGCCAGCACACCCGGGACTAGCGGGAGGGCCGTATTCGCCGGGGAGCTGTTTTTT. Residues: CASTPGTSGRAVFAGELFF.

The chain carries TRBV7-9 and TRBJ2-7; TRBD1 agrees at 9 bases. Germline CDR1 reads SEHNR; CDR2 reads FQNEAQ (reference sequence). The J segment lost 5 bases and the V segment lost 5 bases, leaving 13 bases of the junction unmatched. CDR3 length: 16 residues. CDR3 protein: CASSRERDRDIHEQYF. In nucleotides, the CDR3 is TGTGCCAGCAGCCGCGAGCGGGACAGGGACATCCACGAGCAGTACTTC.

The chain uses TRBV6-5 and TRBJ1-2; D perhaps matches TRBD1 (6 bases). V was cut by 6 bases and J by 4 bases, with 15 bases left in between. The germline gives CDR1 MNHEY, CDR2 SVGAGI. CDR3 size: 14 residues. The CDR3 spells CASRGTSGVYGYTF. The CDR3 nucleotides read TGTGCCAGCAGGGGAACTTCAGGGGTCTATGGCTACACCTTC.

The rearrangement uses TRBV28 and TRBJ2-7, with TRBD2 as a possible D gene (6 bases). Germline lookup yields CDR1 MDHEN and CDR2 SYDVKM. The length of the CDR3 is 16 residues. V was clipped by 6 bases and J by 1 base, with 19 bases between them. CDR3 bases: TGTGCCAGCAGCTCCGTCGTAGAGGGGACTTCCTACGAGCAGTACTTC. Translating it yields CASSSVVEGTSYEQYF.

This sequence joins TRBV2 and TRBJ2-1; 13 bases fit TRBD2. This CDR3 is 18 amino acids long. After removal of 5 bases from V and 9 bases from J, the junction contained 16 bases not matched to a gene. Germline CDR1 SNHLY, CDR2 FYNNEI. CDR3 in DNA: TGTGCCAGCAGTTTCGGACTAGCGGGGGCGCTTGTTTTTGTTGAGCAGTTCTTC. This codes for CASSFGLAGALVFVEQFF.

The chain links TRBV29-1 to TRBJ1-2; TRBD1 agrees at 7 bases. The length of the CDR3 is 12 residues. Germline CDR1 and CDR2: SQVTM and ANQGSEA. The J segment lost 8 bases and the V segment lost 3 bases, leaving 6 bases of the junction unmatched. In DNA form, the CDR3 reads TGCAGCGTTGAGACAGGGAATAGAGGCTACACCTTC. Its translation: CSVETGNRGYTF.

The chain has TRBV19 and TRBJ1-1; D is uncertain. Germline V gene sequence: CDR1 LNHDA, CDR2 SQIVND (reference sequence). The V end lost 3 bases, the J end lost 4 bases, and 15 bases lay between the germline ends. The CDR3 sequence is 15 residues long. Written as DNA, the CDR3 is TGTGCCAGTAGTATTTATAGTAGATCGGGCACTGAAGCTTTCTTT. Protein sequence: CASSIYSRSGTEAFF.

This clone was seen a single time. V is TRBV2 and J is TRBJ2-7; the D gene is possibly TRBD2 (5 bases). The CDR3 totals 13 residues. CDR1 is SNHLY and CDR2 is FYNNEI in the germline V gene. V gave up 7 bases and J gave up 5 bases, with 15 bases separating them. The CDR3 DNA reads TGTGCCAGCATTTTAGGGAGTAGGGACGAGCAGTACTTC. Amino acids: CASILGSRDEQYF.

Remarks on this clone: An end of the junction does not agree with germline; a read error may underlie this. The sample contains more than one DNA sequence encoding this CDR3. The V call is TRBV15, the J call TRBJ1-6; the D is unclear. In germline, CDR1 is LNHNV, CDR2 YYDKDF (reference sequence). CDR3 size: 15 residues. In DNA form, the CDR3 reads TGTGCCACCAGCATGTCGCGTTCCTATAATTCGCCCCTCCACTTT. It encodes CATSMSRSYNSPLHF.

This clone was detected only once. The chain uses TRBV7-8 and TRBJ2-2; D might be TRBD1 (5 bases). Germline lookup yields CDR1 SGHVS and CDR2 FQNEAQ. Trimming removed 1 base from V and 4 bases from J, with 13 bases in between. This CDR3 is built from 16 residues. CDR3 residues: CASSLEAVRGTGELFF. DNA of the CDR3: TGTGCCAGCAGCTTAGAAGCCGTAAGGGGCACCGGGGAGCTGTTTTTT. Filled out from reference TRBV7-8 and TRBJ2-2, the complete variable domain reads GAGVSQSPRYKVAKRGQDVALRCDPISGHVSLFWYQQALGQGPEFLTYFQNEAQLDKSGLPSDRFFAERPEGSVSTLKIQRTQQEDSAVYLCASSLEAVRGTGELFFGEGSRLTVL.

The chain has TRBV30 and TRBJ2-1; D possibly corresponds to TRBD2 (6 bases). Trimming stripped 8 bases from V and 7 bases from J, with 12 bases between. The germline gives CDR1 GTSNPN, CDR2 SVGIG (reference sequence). CDR3 length: 11 residues. CDR3 residues: CAHAEGNEQFF. The CDR3 coding sequence is TGTGCCCATGCGGAGGGTAATGAGCAGTTCTTC.

The J gene is TRBJ2-1, the V gene TRBV2; D is undetermined. The CDR3 loop spans 13 amino acids. Germline lookup yields CDR1 SNHLY and CDR2 FYNNEI. Trimming left V 6 bases short and J 0 bases short, with 6 bases between. The CDR3 bases are TGTGCCAGCAGGGAGAGCTCCTACAATGAGCAGTTCTTC. It translates to CASRESSYNEQFF.

The chain uses TRBV19 and TRBJ2-2, with 7 positions matching TRBD2. Germline V CDR1 and CDR2: LNHDA, SQIVND (reference sequence). The CDR3 has 12 residues. The junction had 1 base not matched to a gene; V was cut back by 3 bases and J by 9 bases. DNA for the CDR3: TGTGCCAGTAGTATCGGGACTAGGGAGCTGTTTTTT. The encoded protein is CASSIGTRELFF.

This clone was counted once. The genes are TRBV6-5 and TRBJ2-2; D gene unclear. V was clipped by 0 bases and J by 8 bases, with 4 bases between them. Germline V CDR1 and CDR2: MNHEY, SVGAGI. The CDR3 sequence is 12 residues long. CDR3 protein: CASSYSTGELFF. The DNA of the CDR3 is TGTGCCAGCAGTTACTCTACAGGGGAGCTGTTTTTT.

J is TRBJ1-2 and V is TRBV30; 8 bases are a match to TRBD1. CDR1 is GTSNPN and CDR2 is SVGIG in the germline V gene (reference sequence). CDR3 length: 18 amino acids. V shed 0 bases, J shed 8 bases, and the junction held 20 bases outside the gene matches. CDR3 in amino acids: CAWSVILILSTGDRGYTF. For the CDR3, the DNA is TGTGCCTGGAGTGTTATTCTTATTCTTTCGACAGGGGACAGAGGCTACACCTTC.

The chain is built from TRBV4-1 and TRBJ1-2; D not certain. V lost 0 bases and J 8 bases, leaving 28 bases between the germline ends. In germline, CDR1 is MGHRA, CDR2 YSYEKL. CDR3 length equals 19 residues. This CDR3 reads CASSQDKDGPGGLGSGYTF. CDR3 DNA: TGCGCCAGCAGCCAAGATAAGGACGGGCCAGGAGGATTAGGGTCAGGCTACACCTTC.

The chain links TRBV19 to TRBJ1-2; D remains unclear. The CDR3 runs to 14 residues. Germline V CDR1 and CDR2: LNHDA, SQIVND (reference sequence). Trimming cost V 4 bases and J 5 bases, with 14 bases left between them. CDR3 region: CASSTATAGYGYTF. DNA of the CDR3: TGTGCCAGTAGTACCGCCACAGCTGGATATGGCTACACCTTC.

The chain recombines TRBV6-5 with TRBJ2-1; 8 positions match TRBD1. The CDR3 totals 16 residues. Per the germline V gene, CDR1 is MNHEY and CDR2 is SVGAGI. V was clipped by 0 bases and J by 5 bases; unmatched bases: 6. This CDR3 reads CASSYSWTGSNNEQFF. Here the CDR3 DNA reads TGTGCCAGCAGTTACTCCTGGACAGGGAGTAACAATGAGCAGTTCTTC.